Shown below are 3 T cell receptor beta chains from a single sample sequenced in a study of T cell responses to AZD1222 COVID-19 vaccine. Some clones are missing from TCRdb's copy, which holds only in-frame ones; the method was immunoSEQ multiplex PCR. Of roughly 130,000 clones listed, 80% to 90% are singletons. The sample consisted of peripheral blood, taken on day 0 of AZD1222 vaccination. The source is an adult in good health.

The V call is TRBV5-1, the J call TRBJ1-3; a possible D gene is TRBD1 (5 bases). Germline loops: CDR1 SGHRS, CDR2 YFSETQ. This CDR3 is built from 16 residues. Trimming left V 4 bases short and J 0 bases short, with 14 bases between. The DNA for the CDR3 is TGCGCCAGCAGCCAGGGTGTGGCGAACTCTGGAAACACCATATATTTT. It encodes CASSQGVANSGNTIYF. The full variable domain, rest sourced from reference TRBV5-1 and TRBJ1-3, is KAGVTQTPRYLIKTRGQQVTLSCSPISGHRSVSWYQQTPGQGLQFLFEYFSETQRNKGNFPGRFSGRQFSNSRSEMNVSTLELGDSALYLCASSQGVANSGNTIYFGEGSWLTVV.

As DNA, the CDR3 is TGTGCCATCAGTGAGTCCCAGGGGGCGGGACGTACCGGGGAGCTGTTTTTT. Protein product: CAISESQGAGRTGELFF. This rearrangement joins TRBV10-3 to TRBJ2-2; TRBD1 aligns across 8 bases. V lost 0 bases, J lost 5 bases, and 8 bases stayed unmatched. Germline assignment: CDR1 ENHRY and CDR2 SYGVKD. The CDR3 sequence is 17 residues long.

This sequence joins TRBV4-1 and TRBJ1-1, with D unclear. The CDR3 loop spans 17 amino acids. The V end lost 2 bases, the J end lost 0 bases, and 16 bases lay between the germline ends. Germline V lookup: CDR1 MGHRA, CDR2 YSYEKL. CDR3 coding DNA: TGCGCCAGCAGCCAACCTCCCTCGGGTCCTTTGAACACTGAAGCTTTCTTT. This encodes CASSQPPSGPLNTEAFF.